What follows is one T cell receptor (beta chain) and its context. These data are taken from a study of OX40 agonist ivuxolimab in advanced cancers. Study information: Patients' therapy was ivuxolimab, an antibody that acts as an agonist of OX40 (CD134). Six ivuxolimab dose levels, 0.01 to 10 mg/kg, were given intravenously every 2 weeks. Three patients showed partial responses: one hepatocellular carcinoma and two cutaneous melanoma cases.

Clones were sequenced by immunoSEQ multiplex PCR, and TCRdb holds only the in-frame ones, with some missing. The profile shows tens of thousands of clones, nearly 90% of them singletons. V lost 4 bases and J lost 5; bases outside the gene matches: 2. CDR3 length: 15 amino acids. The V gene's germline CDR1 is MDHEN and CDR2 SYDVKM. The receptor was isolated from an adult with an advanced solid tumor such as melanoma, head and neck, liver or kidney cancer. V gene TRBV28 combines with J gene TRBJ2-1; the match to TRBD2 covers 13 bases. Source: CD4+ or CD8+ T cells sorted from blood, taken in a trial of the OX40 agonist ivuxolimab. The CDR3 here is CASSWGLAGNNEQFF. Written as DNA, the CDR3 is TGTGCCAGCAGTTGGGGACTAGCGGGAAACAATGAGCAGTTCTTC.